This paragraph covers one T cell receptor beta chain sequence. The data belong to a study of cytomegalovirus exposure and HLA in healthy donors. In germline, CDR1 is MNHEY, CDR2 SMNVEV (reference sequence). The CDR3 runs 13 residues. Trimming cost V 1 base and J 2 bases, with 5 bases left between them. The PCR employed 60 Vbeta primers together with 13 Jbeta primers. Method: immunoSEQ multiplex PCR; TCRdb's copy keeps in-frame clones and lacks some. The table shows some 80,000 clones, with 60% to 85% occurring only once. The rearrangement joins TRBV27 to TRBJ1-1; D remains ambiguous. Specimen: PBMCs. The sequence came from a man aged 18 to 30 in good health and CMV-seropositive. Here the CDR3 reads CASSLFGNTEAFF. The CDR3 DNA reads as TGTGCCAGCAGTTTATTCGGTAACACTGAAGCTTTCTTT.